This TCR beta chain is drawn from a study of T cell clonality in common variable immunodeficiency. Study-wide results and caveats: Reportedly, TCR beta sequences from common variable immunodeficiency showed fewer deletions and N-nucleotide insertions. Fewer TCRbeta clones were shared among CVID subjects than controls. Repertoire-complication correlations in CVID were limited by patient heterogeneity.

The method was immunoSEQ multiplex PCR; TCRdb's version includes in-frame clones alone and lacks a portion of them. The sample yields tens of thousands of clones, without any singletons. This clone was counted at least ten times. What it binds is unknown. The read ends 3 residues before the CDR3 terminus; that terminus is restored from the germline J gene. CDR1 and CDR2 from the germline V gene are SGHDT and YYEEEE. This CDR3 is 14 amino acids long. Trimming removed 4 bases from V and 3 bases from J, with 12 bases in between. Most patients and controls had Caucasian heritage. The rearrangement uses TRBV5-6 and TRBJ2-3; D perhaps matches TRBD1 (5 bases). This sequence was found in a person aged 18-70 years in good health. Sequenced input: peripheral blood mononuclear cells. Partial CDR3 DNA: TGTGCCAGCAGCCAAGACAGAATTACAGATACG. Its protein product is CASSQDRITDT. The CDR3 reads in full as CASSQDRITDTQYF.